The 3 T cell receptor beta chains reported below all come from one sample, sequenced in a study of blood T cell repertoires in COVID-19. The protocol was immunoSEQ multiplex PCR, while the TCRdb copy is restricted to in-frame clones and leaves out a portion. Seen here are 150,000 to 200,000 clones, approximately 85% observed once, and the top ten hold approximately 11%. Sample: peripheral blood. The receptors were gathered from a human donor with active or convalescent COVID-19. The donor label of this sample is uncertain.

This chain joins TRBV5-4 and TRBJ1-1, with 10 bases aligning to TRBD1. Trimming took 4 bases from V and 5 from J; bases not matched to a gene: 5. CDR3 length: 14 amino acids. CDR1 SGHNT and CDR2 YYREEE come from the germline V gene (reference sequence). The CDR3 reads CASSMGQGRTEAFF. The CDR3 DNA is TGTGCCAGCAGCATGGGACAGGGGAGAACTGAAGCTTTCTTT.

V is TRBV4-1 and J is TRBJ2-2, with 12 bases fitting TRBD2. Germline loops: CDR1 MGHRA, CDR2 YSYEKL. The CDR3 loop spans 18 amino acids. V trimming: 3 bases; J trimming: 5 bases; junction bases outside the gene matches: 10. CDR3 loop: CASSQILAGGVQTGELFF. For the CDR3, the DNA is TGCGCCAGCAGCCAGATACTAGCGGGGGGTGTTCAGACCGGGGAGCTGTTTTTT.

The chain is built from TRBV28 and TRBJ2-1; 10 bases fit TRBD2. Germline CDR1 MDHEN, CDR2 SYDVKM. Germline trimming cut 6 bases from V and 7 bases from J; bases unmatched to any gene: 12. The CDR3 is 16 residues long. CDR3 in DNA: TGTGCCAGCAGCCCCTTCCTAGCGGGAGATAAAAATGAGCAGTTCTTC. As protein: CASSPFLAGDKNEQFF.